The 21 T cell receptor beta chains reported below all come from one sample, sequenced in a study of blood T cell repertoires in COVID-19 (dated by TCRdb to the early 2020s). Library preparation employed the immunoSEQ multiplex PCR assay. Not all clones reach the TCRdb copy of this immuneACCESS table, which keeps in-frame sequences only. Checked studies attribute under half of the gap to unresolved V genes and leave the rest unexplained. The sample table holds fewer than 200,000 clones, of which about 80% were seen once. About 8.4% of the sample belongs to the ten largest clones. The source material was peripheral blood. The receptors were sampled from a woman between 65 and 79 years old with acute or convalescent COVID-19.

The genes are TRBV28 and TRBJ2-3; D uncertain. This CDR3 has 12 amino acids. V was shortened by 1 base and J by 12 bases, with 11 bases between the two germline ends. Germline CDR1 MDHEN, CDR2 SYDVKM. CDR3 coding DNA: TGTGCCAGCAGTTTATCCTTAGCCCAACAGTATTTT. It codes for CASSLSLAQQYF.

The chain combines TRBV6-5 with TRBJ2-3, with D possibly matching TRBD1 (7 bases). CDR1 and CDR2 (germline): MNHEY, SVGAGI. V was cut by 4 bases and J by 5 bases, with 13 bases left in between. This CDR3 is 14 amino acids long. CDR3 sequence (DNA): TGTGCCAGCAGTTCAGGGGGGCGCGAAGATACGCAGTATTTT. This translates into CASSSGGREDTQYF.

This sequence joins TRBV18 and TRBJ2-2; D is unclear. Germline CDR1 is KGHSH and CDR2 is LQKENI. The V gene lost 4 bases and the J gene lost 0 bases, with 9 bases spanning the gap. The length of the CDR3 is 15 residues. The CDR3 loop reads CASSLSPSNTGELFF. The CDR3 DNA reads TGTGCCAGCTCACTGAGCCCTTCGAACACCGGGGAGCTGTTTTTT. The full variable domain, completed using reference TRBV18 and TRBJ2-2, is NAGVMQNPRHLVRRRGQEARLRCSPMKGHSHVYWYRQLPEEGLKFMVYLQKENIIDESGMPKERFSAEFPKEGPSILRIQQVVRGDSAAYFCASSLSPSNTGELFFGEGSRLTVL.

CDR3 coding DNA: TGTGCCAGCACCCTACACGGGGGGTTAGTAGCGGGGGGCCAAGAGACCCAGTACTTC. It is translated as CASTLHGGLVAGGQETQYF. The chain combines TRBV28 with TRBJ2-5; 10 nucleotides line up with TRBD2. The V segment lost 7 bases and the J segment 1 base; nucleotides outside the gene matches: 18. Germline CDR1 is MDHEN and CDR2 is SYDVKM. The length of the CDR3 is 19 residues.

This chain links TRBV11-2 with TRBJ1-1; 10 bases match TRBD1. This CDR3 is 15 amino acids long. V lost 4 bases, J lost 3 bases, and 5 bases stayed unmatched. Germline values: CDR1 SGHAT, CDR2 FQNNGV. CDR3 sequence: CASSYGQGGYTEAFF. CDR3 DNA: TGTGCCAGCAGCTACGGACAGGGGGGATACACTGAAGCTTTCTTT.

This clone was seen only a few times. The chain combines TRBV7-2 with TRBJ1-2; TRBD1 is a possible D gene (6 bases). The CDR3 runs to 13 residues. Per germline, CDR1 SGHTA and CDR2 FQGNSA. V lost 4 bases to trimming and J lost 8 bases, with 14 bases between them. For the CDR3, the DNA is TGTGCCAGCAGCTCCTACAGGGATTACGGCTACACCTTC. It specifies CASSSYRDYGYTF.

V usage is TRBV5-4 and J usage is TRBJ1-1; 9 bases align to TRBD1. The CDR3 is made up of 15 amino acids. Germline V gives CDR1 SGHNT, CDR2 YYREEE (reference sequence). Trimming removed 4 bases from V and 5 bases from J; junction bases left unmatched: 9. The DNA for the CDR3 is TGTGCCAGCAGCGCAGCCGGGACAGGGCGGACTGAAGCTTTCTTT. Encoded protein: CASSAAGTGRTEAFF.

The rearrangement uses TRBV2 and TRBJ1-2, with D possibly matching TRBD1 (5 bases). The germline gives CDR1 SNHLY, CDR2 FYNNEI. CDR3 length equals 14 residues. The V gene lost 5 bases and the J gene lost 4 bases, with 14 bases spanning the gap. CDR3 sequence (DNA): TGTGCCAGCAGTTTTCAGGGTGGCGGCTATGGCTACACCTTC. This translates into CASSFQGGGYGYTF.

This sequence joins TRBV28 and TRBJ1-2; a possible D gene is TRBD1 (5 bases). From germline, CDR1 is MDHEN and CDR2 SYDVKM. Trimming took off 5 bases at V and 4 bases at J, with 11 bases between the two ends. CDR3 length equals 13 residues. The CDR3 coding sequence is TGTGCCAGCAGTACCAGGGTTAGCTATGGCTACACCTTC. Translated: CASSTRVSYGYTF.

The chain employs TRBV5-1 and TRBJ2-7; D possibly corresponds to TRBD1 (5 bases). Germline V gives CDR1 SGHRS, CDR2 YFSETQ. The CDR3 has 15 residues. V dropped 0 bases and J dropped 2 bases, with 12 bases sitting between them. CDR3 protein: CASSLGQLEPYEQYF. CDR3 nucleotides: TGCGCCAGCAGCTTGGGACAGTTGGAGCCCTACGAGCAGTACTTC.

The chain joins TRBV19 to TRBJ2-2; D ambiguous. The germline V and J ends were trimmed by 5 bases and 7 bases, with 11 bases remaining between them. Germline V gene sequence: CDR1 LNHDA, CDR2 SQIVND (reference sequence). The CDR3 runs 13 residues. The CDR3 loop reads CASSSDFYGELFF. The CDR3 nucleotides are TGTGCCAGTAGTTCAGACTTTTACGGGGAGCTGTTTTTT. Full variable domain (remainder filled in from reference TRBV19 and TRBJ2-2): DGGITQSPKYLFRKEGQNVTLSCEQNLNHDAMYWYRQDPGQGLRLIYYSQIVNDFQKGDIAEGYSVSREKKESFPLTVTSAQKNPTAFYLCASSSDFYGELFFGEGSRLTVL.

The chain recombines TRBV20-1 with TRBJ1-2; D may be TRBD1 (6 bases). Trimming removed 3 bases from V and 3 bases from J, with 8 bases in between. Per germline, CDR1 DFQATT and CDR2 SNEGSKA (reference sequence). This CDR3 spans 12 amino acids. CDR3: CSASAGDYGYTF. CDR3 sequence (DNA): TGCAGTGCTAGTGCAGGGGACTATGGCTACACCTTC.

CDR3: CASSLLGLAGGSYEQYF. The DNA of the CDR3 is TGTGCCAGCAGCTTGTTGGGACTAGCGGGGGGAAGCTACGAGCAGTACTTC. The chain joins TRBV5-4 to TRBJ2-7, with 15 nucleotides matching TRBD2. This CDR3 spans 17 amino acids. V lost 1 base and J lost 3; bases outside the gene matches: 5. The germline gives CDR1 SGHNT, CDR2 YYREEE (reference sequence). The full variable domain, with the rest looked up from reference TRBV5-4 and TRBJ2-7, is ETGVTQSPTHLIKTRGQQVTLRCSSQSGHNTVSWYQQALGQGPQFIFQYYREEENGRGNFPPRFSGLQFPNYSSELNVNALELDDSALYLCASSLLGLAGGSYEQYFGPGTRLTVT.

The chain is built from TRBV18 and TRBJ1-1; the match to TRBD1 covers 7 bases. Trimming removed 5 bases from V and 0 bases from J; junction bases left unmatched: 6. The CDR3 loop spans 15 amino acids. CDR1 is KGHSH, CDR2 LQKENI, per germline. CDR3: CASSSPTGVNTEAFF. CDR3 in DNA: TGTGCCAGCTCATCCCCAACAGGGGTGAACACTGAAGCTTTCTTT. The full variable domain, rest sourced from reference TRBV18 and TRBJ1-1, is NAGVMQNPRHLVRRRGQEARLRCSPMKGHSHVYWYRQLPEEGLKFMVYLQKENIIDESGMPKERFSAEFPKEGPSILRIQQVVRGDSAAYFCASSSPTGVNTEAFFGQGTRLTVV.

V usage is TRBV11-2 and J usage is TRBJ2-3, with D possibly TRBD2 on 7 matching bases. From germline, CDR1 is SGHAT and CDR2 FQNNGV. V lost 7 bases and J 5 bases, leaving 19 bases between the germline ends. There are 15 residues in the CDR3. The CDR3 DNA is TGTGCCAGCACCCAAGGGGGGAGGGCCGTAGATACGCAGTATTTT. Amino acids: CASTQGGRAVDTQYF.

The V and J genes are TRBV7-9 and TRBJ2-2; a possible D gene is TRBD2 (5 bases). This CDR3 comprises 15 residues. V lost 4 bases to trimming and J lost 8 bases, with 17 bases between them. Germline CDR1 reads SEHNR; CDR2 reads FQNEAQ (reference sequence). This CDR3 reads CASSYLPLAGGELFF. The CDR3 region has the DNA TGTGCCAGCAGCTACCTCCCGCTAGCTGGAGGGGAGCTGTTTTTT.

V is TRBV28 and J is TRBJ2-7, with 7 bases that match TRBD1. Germline V gene data show CDR1 as MDHEN and CDR2 as SYDVKM. The CDR3 contains 13 residues. Trimming cost V 6 bases and J 0 bases; bases outside gene matches: 2. CDR3 in amino acids: CASRDRSSYEQYF. As DNA, the CDR3 is TGTGCCAGCAGGGACAGGAGCTCCTACGAGCAGTACTTC.

V gene TRBV28 combines with J gene TRBJ2-1; 8 bases line up with TRBD2. Trimming at V came to 4 bases and at J to 1 base, leaving 9 bases not matched to a gene. The CDR3 spans 17 residues. CDR1 MDHEN and CDR2 SYDVKM come from the germline V gene. The CDR3 DNA is TGTGCCAGCAGTTCCGGGTCTAGCGGGCTTTCCTACAATGAGCAGTTCTTC. It is translated as CASSSGSSGLSYNEQFF.

The CDR3 DNA follows: TGTGCCAGTAGTATATCAGCGGGGGGGACTGTGCGAAGCAATGAGCAGTTCTTC. Translated, it gives CASSISAGGTVRSNEQFF. This chain uses TRBV19 with TRBJ2-1; 10 bases map to TRBD2. Germline V gene data show CDR1 as LNHDA and CDR2 as SQIVND (reference sequence). The CDR3 has 18 residues. Trimming removed 2 bases from V and 6 bases from J; junction bases left unmatched: 13.

This chain connects TRBV14 to TRBJ2-3; D is possibly TRBD2 (5 bases). Per the germline V gene, CDR1 is SGHDN and CDR2 is FVKESK. The CDR3 consists of 16 residues. The ends were cut back, 2 bases at V and 2 bases at J, with 14 bases in the middle. CDR3 nucleotides: TGTGCCAGCAGCCAAATCCCCGGACTTAACACAGATACGCAGTATTTT. Its protein product is CASSQIPGLNTDTQYF. The full variable domain, its missing parts supplied by reference TRBV14 and TRBJ2-3, is EAGVTQFPSHSVIEKGQTVTLRCDPISGHDNLYWYRRVMGKEIKFLLHFVKESKQDESGMPNNRFLAERTGGTYSTLKVQPAELEDSGVYFCASSQIPGLNTDTQYFGPGTRLTVL.

The chain carries TRBV30 and TRBJ1-5; D remains ambiguous. There are 14 residues in the CDR3. Per germline, CDR1 GTSNPN and CDR2 SVGIG (reference sequence). Trimming removed 0 bases from V and 3 bases from J, with 9 bases in between. The CDR3 bases are TGTGCCTGGAGTGTAGGCAACTACAATCAGCCCCAGCATTTT. This codes for CAWSVGNYNQPQHF.